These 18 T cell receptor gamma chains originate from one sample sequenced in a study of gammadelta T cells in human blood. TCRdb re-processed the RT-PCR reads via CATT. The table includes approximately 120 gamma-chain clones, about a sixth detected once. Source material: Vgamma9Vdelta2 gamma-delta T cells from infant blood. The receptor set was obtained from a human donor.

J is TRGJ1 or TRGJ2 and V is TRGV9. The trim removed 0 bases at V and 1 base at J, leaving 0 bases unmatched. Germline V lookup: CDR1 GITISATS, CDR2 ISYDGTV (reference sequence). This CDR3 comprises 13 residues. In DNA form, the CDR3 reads TGTGCCTTGTGGGAGGTGAATTATTATAAGAAACTCTTT. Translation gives CALWEVNYYKKLF.

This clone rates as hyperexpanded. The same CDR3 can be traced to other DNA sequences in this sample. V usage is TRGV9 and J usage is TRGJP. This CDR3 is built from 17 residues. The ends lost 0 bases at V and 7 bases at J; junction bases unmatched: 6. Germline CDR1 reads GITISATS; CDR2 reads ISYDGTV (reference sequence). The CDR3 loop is CALWEVQGELGKKIKVF. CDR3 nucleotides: TGTGCCTTGTGGGAGGTGCAGGGGGAGTTGGGCAAAAAAATCAAGGTATTT.

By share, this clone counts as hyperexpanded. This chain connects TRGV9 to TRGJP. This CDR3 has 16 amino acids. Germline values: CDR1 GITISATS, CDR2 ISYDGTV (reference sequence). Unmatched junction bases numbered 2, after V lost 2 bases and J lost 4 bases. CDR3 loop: CALWEGQELGKKIKVF. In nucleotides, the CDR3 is TGTGCCTTGTGGGAGGGTCAAGAGTTGGGCAAAAAAATCAAGGTATTT.

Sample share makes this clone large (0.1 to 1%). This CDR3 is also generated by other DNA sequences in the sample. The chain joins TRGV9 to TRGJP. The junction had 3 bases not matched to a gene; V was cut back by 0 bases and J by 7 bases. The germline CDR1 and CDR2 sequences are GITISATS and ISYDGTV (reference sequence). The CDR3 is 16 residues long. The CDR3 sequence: CALWEVRELGKKIKVF. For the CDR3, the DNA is TGTGCCTTGTGGGAGGTGAGGGAGTTGGGCAAAAAAATCAAGGTATTT.

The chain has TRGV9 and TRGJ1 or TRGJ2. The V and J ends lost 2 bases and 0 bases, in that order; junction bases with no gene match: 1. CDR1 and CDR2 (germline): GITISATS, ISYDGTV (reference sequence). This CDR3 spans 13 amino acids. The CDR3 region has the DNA TGTGCCTTGTGGGAGGGGAATTATTATAAGAAACTCTTT. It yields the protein CALWEGNYYKKLF.

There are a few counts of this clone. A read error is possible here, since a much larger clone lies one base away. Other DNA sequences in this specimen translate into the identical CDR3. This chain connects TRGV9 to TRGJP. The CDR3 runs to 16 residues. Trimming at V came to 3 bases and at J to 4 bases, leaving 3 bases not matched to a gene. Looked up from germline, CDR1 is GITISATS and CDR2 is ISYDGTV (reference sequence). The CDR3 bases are TGTGCCTTGTGGGAGTCCCAAGAGTTGGGCAAAAAAATCAAGGTATTT. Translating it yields CALWESQELGKKIKVF.

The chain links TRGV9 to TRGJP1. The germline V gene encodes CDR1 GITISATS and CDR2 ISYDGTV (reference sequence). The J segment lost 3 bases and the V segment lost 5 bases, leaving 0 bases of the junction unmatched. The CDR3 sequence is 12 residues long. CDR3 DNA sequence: TGTGCCTTGTGGGCCACTGGTTGGTTCAAGATATTT. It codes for CALWATGWFKIF.

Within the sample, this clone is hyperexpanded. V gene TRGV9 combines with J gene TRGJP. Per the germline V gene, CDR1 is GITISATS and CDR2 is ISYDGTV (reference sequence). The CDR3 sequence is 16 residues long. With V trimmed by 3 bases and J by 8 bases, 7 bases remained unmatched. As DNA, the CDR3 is TGTGCCTTGTGGGAGTACCAGAAGTTGGGCAAAAAAATCAAGGTATTT. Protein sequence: CALWEYQKLGKKIKVF.

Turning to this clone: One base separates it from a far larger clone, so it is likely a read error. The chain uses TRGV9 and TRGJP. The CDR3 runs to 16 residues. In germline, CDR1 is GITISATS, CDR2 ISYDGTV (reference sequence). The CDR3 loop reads CALWEVQQLGKKIKVF. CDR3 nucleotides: TGTGCCTTGTGGGAGGTGCAACAGTTGGGCAAAAAAATCAAGGTATTT.

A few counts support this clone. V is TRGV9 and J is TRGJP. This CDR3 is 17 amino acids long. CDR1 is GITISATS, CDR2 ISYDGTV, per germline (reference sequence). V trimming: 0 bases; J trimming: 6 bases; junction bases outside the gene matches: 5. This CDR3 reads CALWEVLLELGKKIKVF. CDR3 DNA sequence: TGTGCCTTGTGGGAGGTGCTGTTAGAGTTGGGCAAAAAAATCAAGGTATTT.

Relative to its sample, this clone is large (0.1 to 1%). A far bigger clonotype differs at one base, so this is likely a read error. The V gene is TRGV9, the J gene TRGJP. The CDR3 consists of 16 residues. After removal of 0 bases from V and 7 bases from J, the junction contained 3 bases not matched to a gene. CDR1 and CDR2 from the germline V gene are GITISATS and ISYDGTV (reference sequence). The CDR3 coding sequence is TGTGCCTTGTGGGAGGTGCACGAGTTGGGCAAAAAAATCAAGGTATTT. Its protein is CALWEVHELGKKIKVF.

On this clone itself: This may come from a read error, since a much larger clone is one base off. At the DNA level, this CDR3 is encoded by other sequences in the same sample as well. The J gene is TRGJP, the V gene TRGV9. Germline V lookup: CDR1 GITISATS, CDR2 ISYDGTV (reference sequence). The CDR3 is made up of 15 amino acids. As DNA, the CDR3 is TGTGCCTTGTGGGATCATGGGTTGGGCAAAAAAATTAAGGTATTT. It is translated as CALWDHGLGKKIKVF.

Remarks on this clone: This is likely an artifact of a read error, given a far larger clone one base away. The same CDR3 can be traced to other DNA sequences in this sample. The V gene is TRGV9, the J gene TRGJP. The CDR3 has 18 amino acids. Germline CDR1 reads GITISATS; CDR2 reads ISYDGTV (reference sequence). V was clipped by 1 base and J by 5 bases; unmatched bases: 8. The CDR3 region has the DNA TGTGCCTTGTGGGAGGTAAAGGAGAAAGAGTTGGGCAAAAAAATCAAGGTATTT. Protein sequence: CALWEVKEKELGKKIKVF.

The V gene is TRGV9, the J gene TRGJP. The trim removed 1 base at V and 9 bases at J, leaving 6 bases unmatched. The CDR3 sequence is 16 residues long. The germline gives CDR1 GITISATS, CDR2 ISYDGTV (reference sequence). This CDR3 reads CALWEVDGLGKKIKVF. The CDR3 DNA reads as TGTGCCTTGTGGGAGGTTGACGGGTTGGGCAAAAAAATCAAGGTATTT.

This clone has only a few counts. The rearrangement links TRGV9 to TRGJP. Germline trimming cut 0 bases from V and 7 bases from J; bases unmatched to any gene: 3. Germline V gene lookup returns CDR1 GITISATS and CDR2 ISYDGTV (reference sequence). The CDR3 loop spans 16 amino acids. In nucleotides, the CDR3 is TGTGCCTTGTGGGAGGTGACGGAGTTGGGCAAAAAAATCAAGGTATTT. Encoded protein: CALWEVTELGKKIKVF.

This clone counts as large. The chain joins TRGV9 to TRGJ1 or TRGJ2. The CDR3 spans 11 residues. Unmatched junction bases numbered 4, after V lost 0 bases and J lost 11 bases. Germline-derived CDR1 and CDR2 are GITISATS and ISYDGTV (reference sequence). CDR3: CALWEVREKLF. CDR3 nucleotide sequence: TGTGCCTTGTGGGAGGTGCGGGAGAAACTCTTT.

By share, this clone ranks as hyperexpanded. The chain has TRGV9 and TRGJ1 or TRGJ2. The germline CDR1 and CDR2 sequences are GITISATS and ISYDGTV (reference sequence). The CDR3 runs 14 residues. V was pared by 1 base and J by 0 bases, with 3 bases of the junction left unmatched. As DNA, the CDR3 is TGTGCCTTGTGGGAGGTACAGAATTATTATAAGAAACTCTTT. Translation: CALWEVQNYYKKLF.

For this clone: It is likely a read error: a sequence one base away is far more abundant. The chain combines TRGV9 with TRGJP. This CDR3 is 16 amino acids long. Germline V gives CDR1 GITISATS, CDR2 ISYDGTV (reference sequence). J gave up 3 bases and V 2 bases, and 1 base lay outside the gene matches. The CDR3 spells CALWEAQELGKKIKVF. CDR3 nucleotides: TGTGCCTTGTGGGAGGCGCAAGAGTTGGGCAAAAAAATCAAGGTATTT.